This TCR beta chain was sequenced for a study of T cell responses to AZD1222 COVID-19 vaccine. The study, taken as a whole, reports: Two doses of AZD1222 preceded a rise in Spike-specific TCR breadth and depth. Most donors were white British, females outnumbered males, and clonal diversity was possibly underestimated.

Trimming removed 3 bases from V and 2 bases from J; junction bases left unmatched: 7. Germline V CDR1 and CDR2: SGHRS, YFSETQ. The length of the CDR3 is 16 residues. Generated by immunoSEQ multiplex PCR, the TCRdb table keeps only in-frame clones and is missing some. The table shows 54,000 or so clones, with 70% to 90% occurring only once. About this clone: As yet, its antigen is unknown.

This clonotype was obtained from an adult in good health. The sequencing used peripheral blood, collected on day 0 of AZD1222 vaccination. The rearrangement joins TRBV5-1 to TRBJ1-3, with TRBD1 identical over 8 bases. In DNA form, the CDR3 reads TGCGCCAGCAGCTCATATTACAGGGGGACTGGAAACACCATATATTTT. Amino acids: CASSSYYRGTGNTIYF.